Ten or more counts support the clone carrying this TCR beta chain. Per the germline V gene, CDR1 is MNHNS and CDR2 is SASEGT. With 7 bases clipped from V and 6 bases from J, the junction kept 14 bases outside the gene matches. The CDR3 is 15 amino acids. iRepertoire HTBI primers and Arm-PCR of CDR3 regions built TCR beta libraries. One entry per CDR3 protein, called by TCRdb with MiXCR from the multiplex PCR reads. The sample has about 470,000 distinct CDR3 sequences, 15% to 20% seen once. Described time point: newly diagnosed GD, antithyroid drugs for less than 3 months. PBMC-extracted RNA yielded the TCR library. These data belong to a study of regulatory T cells in long-lasting Graves disease. This sample was shared with a second study, whose subject was T cells in Graves' hyperthyroidism and ophthalmopathy. That work states: Clinical symptoms, serum thyroxine, TRAb, thyroid ultrasound and orbital computed tomography informed diagnoses. From stable hyperthyroidism, ophthalmopathy was separated by a 13 V-J model.

V usage is TRBV6-1 and J usage is TRBJ2-7, with 8 bases that match TRBD1. The sequence was obtained from a man in his forties with Graves disease. The sample consisted of peripheral blood mononuclear cells (PBMCs), taken at new diagnosis, from a patient treated with antithyroid drugs. This CDR3 reads CASTPADRAFGEQYF. The CDR3, as DNA: TGTGCCAGCACCCCAGCGGACAGGGCATTCGGCGAGCAGTACTTC.